This T cell receptor (beta chain) was documented in a study of blood T cell repertoires in COVID-19. Study background: Sites across the United States, Italy and Spain contributed samples from acute and convalescent COVID-19.

V lost 2 bases and J 4 bases, leaving 8 bases between the germline ends. CDR3 size: 13 residues. Germline-derived CDR1 and CDR2 are LGHDT and YNNKEL (reference sequence). Per the original methods: Amplification with reference gene primers provided the estimates of nucleated cell counts. The protocol was immunoSEQ multiplex PCR, while the TCRdb copy is restricted to in-frame clones and leaves out a portion. D and trimming come from the DNA, and the V and J calls and clone size come from that table. The sample includes 270,000 or so clones, about 89% of them seen just once. V and J are TRBV3-1 (or the pseudogene TRBV3-2) and TRBJ1-1, with no clear D. This TCR derives from a woman in her late teens or twenties who had recovered from COVID-19. The sequenced material came from PBMCs or T cells enriched from blood (not recorded which). CDR3 coding DNA: TGTGCCAGCAGCCAACGTCGGGGCACTGAAGCTTTCTTT. The encoded protein is CASSQRRGTEAFF.